A single sample is the source of the 19 T cell receptor beta chains below, sequenced in a study of shared clonotypes between healthy human individuals. Repertoires were generated with immunoSEQ multiplex PCR, while TCRdb's copy carries only in-frame clones and drops some. The sample includes 1 million to 1.3 million clones, approximately 80% of them seen just once. The sample consisted of memory CD4+ T cells from PBMCs. Subset defined: CD45RA-negative fraction. The receptors originated from a man in his late teens or twenties in good health. Some clones in this sample may be carry-over from other donors' samples.

The chain recombines TRBV5-1 with TRBJ2-5; D is perhaps TRBD1 (5 bases). The J call may be faulty, since TRBJ2-7 better matches the DNA end. Germline lookup yields CDR1 SGHRS and CDR2 YFSETQ. The CDR3 has 13 residues. The CDR3 DNA follows: TGCGCCAGCGCTTGGGGCAGTCTCGGCGAGCAGTACTTC. It encodes CASAWGSLGEQYF.

The V call is TRBV19, the J call TRBJ1-1; D is uncertain. V lost 1 base, J lost 4 bases, and 10 bases lay in between. The CDR3 contains 14 residues. Looked up from germline, CDR1 is LNHDA and CDR2 is SQIVND (reference sequence). For the CDR3, the DNA is TGTGCCAGTAGTATAGGTAGACCTCGCACTGAAGCTTTCTTT. Translating it yields CASSIGRPRTEAFF. Full variable domain (remainder filled in from reference TRBV19 and TRBJ1-1): DGGITQSPKYLFRKEGQNVTLSCEQNLNHDAMYWYRQDPGQGLRLIYYSQIVNDFQKGDIAEGYSVSREKKESFPLTVTSAQKNPTAFYLCASSIGRPRTEAFFGQGTRLTVV.

J is TRBJ2-1 and V is TRBV5-8; 13 bases are a match to TRBD2. The junction had 10 bases not matched to a gene; V was cut back by 6 bases and J by 4 bases. The CDR3 consists of 17 residues. Germline V lookup: CDR1 SGHTS, CDR2 YDEGEE. This CDR3 reads CASIPRTSGSQYNEQFF. CDR3 DNA: TGTGCCAGCATACCTCGGACTAGCGGGAGTCAATACAATGAGCAGTTCTTC.

CDR3 region: CASSFGQGSYEQYF. The DNA of the CDR3 is TGTGCCAGCAGTTTCGGACAGGGCTCCTACGAGCAGTACTTC. The chain couples TRBV27 to TRBJ2-7; 8 bases align to TRBD1. After removal of 3 bases from V and 0 bases from J, the junction contained 1 base not matched to a gene. This CDR3 comprises 14 residues. Looked up from germline, CDR1 is MNHEY and CDR2 is SMNVEV (reference sequence).

This clone was seen a handful of times. The genes are TRBV6-1 and TRBJ2-4; 8 bases align to TRBD2. Trimming took 6 bases from V and 7 from J; bases not matched to a gene: 11. Looked up from germline, CDR1 is MNHNS and CDR2 is SASEGT. CDR3 length: 15 residues. The CDR3 region is CASSRSREEVNIQYF. For the CDR3, the DNA is TGTGCCAGCAGCCGCTCGCGGGAGGAGGTGAACATTCAGTACTTC.

The rearrangement links TRBV2 to TRBJ2-2; D gene unclear. This CDR3 region has 14 residues. The germline gives CDR1 SNHLY, CDR2 FYNNEI. V lost 7 bases, J lost 4 bases, and 13 bases lay in between. CDR3 amino acids: CASTPGPPTGELFF. CDR3 in DNA: TGTGCCAGCACTCCCGGACCCCCCACCGGGGAGCTGTTTTTT.

A few counts support this clone. V and J are TRBV15 and TRBJ2-3; 9 bases are a match to TRBD2. V dropped 2 bases and J dropped 2; count of bases not matched to a gene: 8. Per germline, CDR1 LNHNV and CDR2 YYDKDF (reference sequence). The CDR3 extends over 17 amino acids. The CDR3 is CATSRIWAGGPTDTQYF. CDR3 coding DNA: TGTGCCACCAGCAGAATTTGGGCGGGAGGGCCCACAGATACGCAGTATTTT.

The chain recombines TRBV4-2 with TRBJ2-5, with D unresolved. CDR3 length: 14 amino acids. Trimming pared 4 bases from V and 1 base from J, leaving 10 bases between. Germline V lookup: CDR1 LGHNA, CDR2 YNFKEQ. The CDR3 reads CASSLTEFQETQYF. The CDR3 nucleotides read TGTGCCAGCAGCCTAACAGAATTCCAAGAGACCCAGTACTTC.

The V call is TRBV30, the J call TRBJ2-2; D might be TRBD2 (7 bases). The CDR3 length is 13 residues. Trimming shortened V by 8 bases and J by 9 bases, and 19 bases separated the two germline ends. Germline-derived CDR1 and CDR2 are GTSNPN and SVGIG (reference sequence). The CDR3 reads CARGAGNNRELFF. The CDR3 DNA reads as TGTGCCCGGGGGGCAGGGAACAACAGGGAGCTGTTTTTT.

This clone was seen only once. The chain couples TRBV28 to TRBJ2-6; no clear D gene. Trimming took off 3 bases at V and 2 bases at J, with 14 bases between the two ends. Germline CDR1 is MDHEN and CDR2 is SYDVKM. The CDR3 length is 17 residues. The CDR3 here is CASSFSGRPAGANVLTF. The CDR3 nucleotides are TGTGCCAGCAGTTTTTCCGGCCGTCCGGCTGGGGCCAACGTCCTGACTTTC.

The chain couples TRBV6-4 to TRBJ2-5, with D unresolved. The germline gives CDR1 MRHNA, CDR2 SNTAGT. Trimming removed 8 bases from V and 8 bases from J, with 9 bases in between. The CDR3 runs to 10 residues. In DNA form, the CDR3 reads TGTGCCAGCGTCGAGGATACCCAGTACTTC. It translates to CASVEDTQYF.

The rearrangement links TRBV2 to TRBJ1-4; D unresolved. The CDR3 totals 14 residues. Germline CDR1 reads SNHLY; CDR2 reads FYNNEI. Trimming took 4 bases from V and 3 from J, leaving 9 bases between them. Here the CDR3 DNA reads TGTGCCAGCAGTGGACGGGCCCCTAATGAAAAACTGTTTTTT. Residues: CASSGRAPNEKLFF.

This sequence joins TRBV28 and TRBJ1-2; 7 bases are a match to TRBD1. CDR3 length: 14 residues. V lost 5 bases, J lost 4 bases, and 7 bases stayed unmatched. Germline-derived CDR1 and CDR2 are MDHEN and SYDVKM. In nucleotides, the CDR3 is TGTGCCAGCAGTCCTCCGGGACAGCTCTATGGCTACACCTTC. The encoded protein is CASSPPGQLYGYTF.

The rearrangement joins TRBV6-6 to TRBJ2-1; tentatively, D is TRBD1 or TRBD2 (6 bases each). The CDR3 has 11 amino acids. V was clipped by 6 bases and J by 15 bases, with 15 bases between them. Germline V CDR1 and CDR2: MNHNY, SVGAGI (reference sequence). DNA of the CDR3: TGTGCCAGCAGCCAGTTCGGGGGCCGGTTCTTC. Its translation: CASSQFGGRFF.

On this clone itself: Other DNA sequences in this sample translate to the same CDR3. The chain is built from TRBV5-4 and TRBJ2-5; D is perhaps TRBD1 or TRBD2 (5 bases each). Germline V CDR1 and CDR2: SGHNT, YYREEE (reference sequence). The CDR3 runs 14 residues. Trimming left V 0 bases short and J 3 bases short, with 9 bases between. CDR3 sequence reads: CASSLGGGKETQYF. The CDR3, as DNA: TGTGCCAGCAGCTTGGGTGGGGGTAAAGAGACCCAGTACTTC.

This chain uses TRBV9 with TRBJ2-7, with D possibly being TRBD2 (5 bases). V lost 0 bases to trimming and J lost 4 bases, with 14 bases between them. The CDR3 spans 15 residues. Germline CDR1 SGDLS, CDR2 YYNGEE. CDR3: CASSVAPGWEYEQYF. The CDR3 bases are TGTGCCAGCAGCGTAGCCCCGGGGTGGGAGTACGAGCAGTACTTC.

The V call is TRBV6-6, the J call TRBJ1-1; no reliable D call. V shed 4 bases and J shed 13 bases, with 10 bases lying between them. CDR3 length: 10 residues. Germline CDR1 reads MNHNY; CDR2 reads SVGAGI (reference sequence). The CDR3: CASSSNLGFF. In DNA form, the CDR3 reads TGTGCCAGCAGTTCCAATTTAGGTTTCTTT.

The chain couples TRBV28 to TRBJ2-7; unclear D gene. The CDR3 runs to 12 residues. The germline CDR1 and CDR2 sequences are MDHEN and SYDVKM. V shed 2 bases and J shed 10 bases, with 12 bases lying between them. The CDR3 region is CASSLTGLDQYF. Here the CDR3 DNA reads TGTGCCAGCAGTTTAACGGGTTTGGATCAGTACTTC.

J is TRBJ2-4 and V is TRBV5-4, with D possibly being TRBD1 or TRBD2 (5 bases each). The germline V gene has CDR1 SGHNT and CDR2 YYREEE (reference sequence). Trimming took 0 bases from V and 1 from J, leaving 8 bases between them. The CDR3 loop spans 15 amino acids. CDR3 residues: CASSLGGEAKNIQYF. DNA of the CDR3: TGTGCCAGCAGCTTGGGAGGGGAGGCCAAAAACATTCAGTACTTC.